The 3 T cell receptor beta chains below come from one sample, sequenced in a study of blood T cell repertoires in COVID-19. Only in-frame clones appear in the TCRdb table, and some are missing; sequencing was by immunoSEQ multiplex PCR. The sample holds approximately 240,000 clones; roughly 84% are singletons and the top ten take roughly 4.2%. Sequencing input: peripheral blood. Receptors originate from a woman in her 40s with active or convalescent COVID-19.

The genes are TRBV12-3 or TRBV12-4 and TRBJ2-2; no reliable D call. Trimming cost V 5 bases and J 3 bases, with 7 bases left between them. This CDR3 contains 13 residues. DNA of the CDR3: TGTGCCAGCAGTCCCACGGACACCGGGGAGCTGTTTTTT. This gives the protein CASSPTDTGELFF.

The chain couples TRBV11-1 to TRBJ2-6; D perhaps matches TRBD1 (5 bases). The CDR3 runs to 14 residues. V lost 7 bases and J 1 base, leaving 8 bases between the germline ends. In germline, CDR1 is SGHAT, CDR2 FQDESV (reference sequence). In nucleotides, the CDR3 is TGTGCCAGCACCACAGGTTCTGGGGCCAACGTCCTGACTTTC. Encoded protein: CASTTGSGANVLTF.

This clone was observed a single time. The V call is TRBV10-3, the J call TRBJ2-7, with a possible D match to TRBD1 (6 bases). Between the trimmed V and J ends, which lost 0 bases and 5 bases, there was a span of 14 bases. Per the germline V gene, CDR1 is ENHRY and CDR2 is SYGVKD. The CDR3 is 15 amino acids. This chain's CDR3 is CAISESRAGAHEQYV. DNA for the CDR3: TGTGCCATCAGTGAGTCGAGGGCAGGGGCTCACGAGCAGTACGTC.